The T cell receptor beta chain under discussion was sequenced for a study of human T cells and chemical hapten exposure. Study details: Diphenylcyclopropenone, dosed weekly to the scalp, was given to patients throughout the roughly 22-week study. Upper-back patches of 0.01% DPC were read at 6 days. Findings and caveats of the study: The study found expanded TCRs formed significantly more large CDR3 similarity clusters than controls.

This sample's time point: patch test 2, 6 weeks after DPC sensitization. Specified treatment: therapeutic diphenylcyclopropenone sensitization with weekly scalp DPC. Total RNA was isolated from unfractionated whole blood. This CDR3 spans 15 amino acids. With 3 bases removed from V and 2 bases from J, the gap between germline ends came to 8 bases. The V gene's germline CDR1 is MNHNS and CDR2 SASEGT. Comment on this clonotype: Its antigen is currently unknown.

TCRdb independently ran MiXCR on the RACE reads; one entry per CDR3 protein. The sample shows roughly 380,000 distinct CDR3 sequences, around 6% of them seen only once. V and J are TRBV6-1 and TRBJ1-6; TRBD1 might be the D (6 bases). The clonotype originates from a woman between 18 and 29 years old with alopecia areata. Some clones in this sample may be carry-over from other donors' samples. Here the sequenced sample was whole blood, taken in connection with sensitization to the hapten diphenylcyclopropenone (DPC). CDR3 amino acids: CASSEDSAYNSPLHF. DNA for the CDR3: TGTGCCAGCAGTGAGGACAGCGCCTATAATTCACCCCTCCACTTT.